This TCR beta chain was captured by sequencing in a study of shared clonotypes between healthy human individuals. Study-wide points: Donors were few, which limited the genetic and exposure-history diversity represented.

The CDR3 extends over 13 amino acids. Trimming cost V 4 bases and J 3 bases, with 10 bases left between them. In germline, CDR1 is MNHEY, CDR2 SVGAGI. Assay used: immunoSEQ multiplex PCR; TCRdb lists only in-frame clones, some missing. The table lists some 1.5 million clones, roughly 96% of them singletons. Worth noting for this clone: Its antigen is unidentified.

Subsets obtained from CD4+ cells comprised CD45RA+ naive and CD45RA-negative memory cells. V usage is TRBV6-5 and J usage is TRBJ2-7; a weak D match, TRBD1 (7 bases). Sequencing input: naive CD4+ T cells sorted from blood. Subset: CD45RA+ positively selected. This clonotype was obtained from a man younger than 45 in good health. The CDR3 DNA sequence: TGTGCCAGCAGTTGGCGGGACAGCTACGAGCAGTACTTC. Protein product: CASSWRDSYEQYF.